A single sample gave rise to the 11 T cell receptor beta chains below, sequenced in a study of T cell repertoires in cytomegalovirus infection (dated by TCRdb to 2018 to 2020). The sequencer listed for this sample is Illumina HiSeq 1500. TCRdb redid the processing of the public reads, applying fastp at Q25 and MiXCR, and retained in-frame beta chains. Identical CDR3 protein sequences are pooled into one entry, listed with their most common genes and DNA. The sample includes hundreds of thousands of distinct CDR3 sequences, with around 29% observed a single time. Jointly, the top ten make up approximately 20% of the sample. No antigen has been identified for these receptors. The treatment or condition tag for this specimen amounts to: in vitro stimulation with specific CMV peptide epitopes to enrich CMV-specific T cells. The sequences come from cultured PBMCs, collected from culture after CMV antigen stimulation. These receptors were obtained from a human donor in good health (CMV status not recorded). Some clones in this sample may be carry-over from other donors' samples.

V is TRBV7-4 and J is TRBJ1-1; tentative D call: TRBD1 (6 bases). The CDR3 extends over 12 amino acids. The V end lost 10 bases, the J end lost 3 bases, and 12 bases lay between the germline ends. Germline assignment: CDR1 SGHVT and CDR2 SQSDAQ. CDR3 sequence: CAIGGGDTEAFF. CDR3 DNA: TGTGCCATAGGGGGGGGTGACACTGAAGCTTTCTTT.

In this sample, this clonotype turned up a few times. The V and J genes are TRBV6-1 and TRBJ2-7, with a possible D match to TRBD2 (6 bases). Germline values: CDR1 MNHNS, CDR2 SASEGT. This CDR3 has 16 residues. The germline V and J ends were trimmed by 10 bases and 3 bases, with 25 bases remaining between them. CDR3 DNA sequence: TGTGCCACCCACCGGTTGGGGACTCCGAGAAACTACGAGCAGTACTTC. Encoded protein: CATHRLGTPRNYEQYF.

This clonotype has a count of ten or more. The chain couples TRBV7-9 to TRBJ2-5; D ambiguous. Germline lookup yields CDR1 SEHNR and CDR2 FQNEAQ (reference sequence). The CDR3 contains 13 residues. The V end lost 3 bases, the J end lost 3 bases, and 8 bases lay between the germline ends. The CDR3 loop is CASSFTGEETQYF. CDR3 sequence (DNA): TGTGCCAGCAGCTTCACGGGCGAAGAGACCCAGTACTTC.

The rearrangement joins TRBV7-3 to TRBJ2-1; no reliable D call. CDR1 and CDR2 from the germline V gene are SGHTA and FQGTGA. V lost 0 bases to trimming and J lost 8 bases, with 8 bases between them. The CDR3 runs 13 residues. The CDR3 DNA sequence: TGTGCCAGCAGCTTAACCCTAGATGATGAGCAGTTCTTC. This gives the protein CASSLTLDDEQFF.

This clonotype was detected ten times or more. This chain joins TRBV2 and TRBJ1-5; 11 positions match TRBD1. Germline loops: CDR1 SNHLY, CDR2 FYNNEI. This CDR3 comprises 16 residues. V was clipped by 3 bases and J by 5 bases; unmatched bases: 6. CDR3 sequence reads: CASSDVRTGGYQPQHF. The CDR3 coding sequence is TGTGCCAGCAGTGATGTTAGGACAGGGGGCTATCAGCCCCAGCATTTT.

The chain links TRBV7-9 to TRBJ2-7; D ambiguous. In germline, CDR1 is SEHNR, CDR2 FQNEAQ (reference sequence). There are 16 residues in the CDR3. V dropped 0 bases and J dropped 3 bases, with 15 bases sitting between them. The CDR3 coding sequence is TGTGCCAGCAGCTTAGCCCTTGGGTCCTCAAACTACGAGCAGTACTTC. The encoded protein is CASSLALGSSNYEQYF.

This clonotype was detected a few times. The rearrangement joins TRBV28 to TRBJ1-1; D is uncertain. Germline V CDR1 and CDR2: MDHEN, SYDVKM. Trimming pared 5 bases from V and 0 bases from J, leaving 10 bases between. The length of the CDR3 is 14 residues. CDR3 sequence reads: CASSPPTLNTEAFF. CDR3 nucleotides: TGTGCCAGCAGTCCCCCGACACTGAACACTGAAGCTTTCTTT.

This clonotype was seen ten or more times. This sequence joins TRBV7-8 and TRBJ1-5; D unresolved. Germline values: CDR1 SGHVS, CDR2 FQNEAQ. V lost 5 bases and J 5 bases, leaving 22 bases between the germline ends. There are 17 residues in the CDR3. CDR3 in DNA: TGTGCCAGCAGCCCCACCCCGGGCAAAGGTATGGATCAGCCCCAGCATTTT. Protein sequence: CASSPTPGKGMDQPQHF.

This clonotype was seen at least ten times. The V and J genes are TRBV12-3 or TRBV12-4 and TRBJ1-1; no clear D gene. With 5 bases removed from V and 0 bases from J, the gap between germline ends came to 7 bases. The CDR3 length is 13 residues. This CDR3 reads CASSRTLNTEAFF. CDR3 bases: TGTGCCAGCAGTCGCACGTTGAACACTGAAGCTTTCTTT.

This clonotype was seen more than once but under ten times. The chain couples TRBV9 to TRBJ1-4, with 10 bases that match TRBD1. Losses at the gene ends were 5 bases for V and 8 bases for J; bases not matched to a gene: 9. This CDR3 comprises 15 residues. Germline V gene sequence: CDR1 SGDLS, CDR2 YYNGEE. The DNA for the CDR3 is TGTGCCAGCAGTAAGGTCGGGACAGGGGACGAAAAACTGTTTTTT. Translated, it gives CASSKVGTGDEKLFF.

V usage is TRBV20-1 and J usage is TRBJ2-2; tentatively, D is TRBD1 (5 bases). Trimming stripped 3 bases from V and 1 base from J, with 9 bases between. This CDR3 contains 14 residues. Germline V gene lookup returns CDR1 DFQATT and CDR2 SNEGSKA (reference sequence). The CDR3 spells CSASRQGNTGELFF. CDR3 sequence (DNA): TGCAGTGCTAGTAGGCAGGGGAACACCGGGGAGCTGTTTTTT.